The 25 T cell receptor beta chains presented below share a single source sample, sequenced in a study of cytomegalovirus exposure and HLA in healthy donors (dated by TCRdb to about 2017). The library was obtained by the immunoSEQ multiplex PCR assay. For the multiplex PCR, a mixture combining 60 forward primers for TCR Vbeta segments and 13 reverse primers for TCR Jbeta segments was used. In TCRdb, the immuneACCESS table is reduced to in-frame sequences with V and J assigned. These tables do not hold every clone; where another copy was compared, an unresolved V gene accounts for under half, and the others remain unexplained. Recorded for this sample are around 76,000 clones; 70% of them occurred a single time. The top ten constitute less than 10% of the sample. The sample was PBMCs. These receptor sequences come from a woman aged 45-65 years in good health and CMV-seropositive.

The chain is built from TRBV30 and TRBJ1-3, with 8 bases identical to TRBD1. The CDR3 sequence is 14 residues long. The junction had 8 bases not matched to a gene; V was cut back by 8 bases and J by 2 bases. The germline CDR1 and CDR2 sequences are GTSNPN and SVGIG (reference sequence). The CDR3 sequence is CAQDRGVAGNTIYF. The CDR3, as DNA: TGTGCCCAAGACAGGGGCGTAGCTGGAAACACCATATATTTT.

V gene TRBV10-3 combines with J gene TRBJ2-1; 10 bases are shared with TRBD2. This CDR3 contains 13 residues. V lost 2 bases, J lost 8 bases, and 0 bases stayed unmatched. Germline CDR1 and CDR2: ENHRY and SYGVKD. The CDR3: CAISEGTSDEQFF. The CDR3 DNA sequence: TGTGCCATCAGTGAGGGGACTAGCGATGAGCAGTTCTTC.

J is TRBJ2-3 and V is TRBV7-2, with D perhaps TRBD2 (5 bases). V lost 7 bases to trimming and J lost 6 bases, with 20 bases between them. Per germline, CDR1 SGHTA and CDR2 FQGNSA. The CDR3 totals 15 residues. In DNA, the CDR3 is TGTGCCAGCACCGGAGGAGTCACCGAGTGGGATACGCAGTATTTT. This translates into CASTGGVTEWDTQYF.

V and J are TRBV15 and TRBJ1-4; D remains unclear. CDR1 is LNHNV and CDR2 is YYDKDF in the germline V gene (reference sequence). With 0 bases removed from V and 5 bases from J, the gap between germline ends came to 13 bases. The CDR3 consists of 16 residues. The CDR3 region is CATSRDLGAANEKLFF. CDR3 DNA: TGTGCCACCAGCAGAGATCTGGGTGCGGCAAATGAAAAACTGTTTTTT. The full variable domain, with the rest looked up from reference TRBV15 and TRBJ1-4, is DAMVIQNPRYQVTQFGKPVTLSCSQTLNHNVMYWYQQKSSQAPKLLFHYYDKDFNNEADTPDNFQSRRPNTSFCFLDIRSPGLGDTAMYLCATSRDLGAANEKLFFGSGTQLSVL.

The J gene is TRBJ2-7, the V gene TRBV5-5; weak D call: TRBD1 (6 bases). This CDR3 comprises 14 residues. Deletions cut 3 bases from V and 7 bases from J, with 17 bases between. Germline CDR1 SGHKS, CDR2 YYEKEE (reference sequence). The CDR3 DNA follows: TGTGCCAGCAGCTGGGGAGTGGGGGCGATGGAGCAGTACTTC. The encoded protein is CASSWGVGAMEQYF. Looking up the rest from reference TRBV5-5 and TRBJ2-7 gives the full variable domain: DAGVTQSPTHLIKTRGQQVTLRCSPISGHKSVSWYQQVLGQGPQFIFQYYEKEERGRGNFPDRFSARQFPNYSSELNVNALLLGDSALYLCASSWGVGAMEQYFGPGTRLTVT.

CDR3 nucleotide sequence: TGTGCCAGCAGCTTAAATCGAGATACGCAGTATTTT. This encodes CASSLNRDTQYF. This chain connects TRBV11-2 to TRBJ2-3; D is unclear. The CDR3 consists of 12 residues. V was trimmed by 2 bases and J by 5 bases, leaving 5 bases between them. Germline assignment: CDR1 SGHAT and CDR2 FQNNGV.

V gene TRBV30 combines with J gene TRBJ2-7, with D possibly being TRBD2 (5 bases). The germline gives CDR1 GTSNPN, CDR2 SVGIG (reference sequence). Between the trimmed V and J ends, which lost 3 bases and 9 bases, there was a span of 21 bases. This CDR3 comprises 14 residues. CDR3 DNA sequence: TGTGCCTGGAGCCAGAACCGGGGAGAGAATGGGCAGTACTTC. This translates into CAWSQNRGENGQYF.

The J gene is TRBJ2-1, the V gene TRBV5-1, with 8 bases fitting TRBD2. The CDR3 contains 15 residues. Germline V lookup: CDR1 SGHRS, CDR2 YFSETQ. Losses at the gene ends were 4 bases for V and 3 bases for J; bases not matched to a gene: 6. CDR3 coding DNA: TGCGCCAGCAGCGTTGACGGGGGGGGCTACAATGAGCAGTTCTTC. It is translated as CASSVDGGGYNEQFF.

The chain is built from TRBV9 and TRBJ2-3; 10 bases line up with TRBD2. Trimming at V came to 5 bases and at J to 1 base, leaving 7 bases not matched to a gene. The CDR3 runs to 16 residues. The germline V gene has CDR1 SGDLS and CDR2 YYNGEE. The CDR3 here is CASRPAGTSGTDTQYF. CDR3 coding DNA: TGTGCCAGCAGACCTGCCGGGACTAGCGGCACAGATACGCAGTATTTT.

This chain connects TRBV19 to TRBJ1-6, with 9 bases lining up with TRBD1. V lost 6 bases to trimming and J lost 4 bases; unmatched junction nucleotides: 7. The CDR3 runs 16 residues. CDR1 and CDR2 (germline): LNHDA, SQIVND (reference sequence). The CDR3 is CASSPTGTGYNSPLHF. The CDR3 DNA reads TGTGCCAGTAGCCCCACCGGGACAGGGTATAATTCACCCCTCCACTTT.

The chain couples TRBV6-5 to TRBJ2-7; 8 bases map to TRBD2. Germline assignment: CDR1 MNHEY and CDR2 SVGAGI. CDR3 length: 15 residues. V was pared by 7 bases and J by 3 bases, with 11 bases of the junction left unmatched. This CDR3 reads CASTSRGGHFYEQYF. CDR3 nucleotides: TGTGCCAGCACCTCACGGGGGGGGCACTTCTACGAGCAGTACTTC.

The chain's CDR3 is CASSPRTYEQYF. The DNA of the CDR3 is TGTGCCAGCAGTCCCAGGACCTACGAGCAGTACTTC. The rearrangement uses TRBV28 and TRBJ2-7; D gene unclear. Trimming shortened V by 5 bases and J by 2 bases, and 7 bases separated the two germline ends. Per the germline V gene, CDR1 is MDHEN and CDR2 is SYDVKM. The CDR3 has 12 amino acids.

CDR3 nucleotides: TGTGCCAGCAGTGGCAGACAGGAAGTCTACGAGCAGTACTTC. The encoded protein is CASSGRQEVYEQYF. The chain couples TRBV25-1 to TRBJ2-7, with D perhaps matching TRBD1 (6 bases). Germline V lookup: CDR1 MGHDK, CDR2 SYGVNS. V lost 4 bases, J lost 3 bases, and 13 bases lay in between. This CDR3 is built from 14 residues.

This chain links TRBV5-6 with TRBJ1-2, with D uncertain. In germline, CDR1 is SGHDT, CDR2 YYEEEE. Trimming removed 3 bases at V and 6 bases at J, with 12 bases between. The CDR3 extends over 13 amino acids. The CDR3 bases are TGTGCCAGCAGCTACCGGGGAGTAGATGGCTACACCTTC. Its protein product is CASSYRGVDGYTF.

This chain links TRBV10-3 with TRBJ2-7; TRBD1 aligns across 9 bases. The J segment lost 6 bases and the V segment lost 6 bases, leaving 6 bases of the junction unmatched. This CDR3 contains 13 residues. The germline gives CDR1 ENHRY, CDR2 SYGVKD. The CDR3 nucleotides read TGTGCCATCAGCACCGGGACAGGGCTCGAGCAGTACTTC. It is translated as CAISTGTGLEQYF.

The chain recombines TRBV5-6 with TRBJ2-5; the D gene is possibly TRBD2 (7 bases). Germline CDR1 is SGHDT and CDR2 is YYEEEE. V was shortened by 2 bases and J by 5 bases, with 13 bases between the two germline ends. This CDR3 comprises 14 residues. The CDR3 DNA reads TGTGCCAGCAGCTTCCGGGGGGCCCTGGAGACCCAGTACTTC. This encodes CASSFRGALETQYF.

The gene calls are TRBV7-9 and TRBJ2-7, with TRBD1 matching over 7 bases. The CDR3 extends over 15 amino acids. Looked up from germline, CDR1 is SEHNR and CDR2 is FQNEAQ (reference sequence). Losses at the gene ends were 2 bases for V and 3 bases for J; bases not matched to a gene: 7. The CDR3 DNA is TGTGCCAGCAGCTTATCACGGGACAGCAGCTACGAGCAGTACTTC. Translation gives CASSLSRDSSYEQYF. Full variable domain (rest looked up from reference TRBV7-9 and TRBJ2-7): DTGVSQNPRHKITKRGQNVTFRCDPISEHNRLYWYRQTLGQGPEFLTYFQNEAQLEKSRLLSDRFSAERPKGSFSTLEIQRTEQGDSAMYLCASSLSRDSSYEQYFGPGTRLTVT.

V and J are TRBV7-6 and TRBJ1-4; TRBD1 matches at 7 bases. The J segment lost 7 bases and the V segment lost 1 base, leaving 6 bases of the junction unmatched. Germline V gene sequence: CDR1 SGHVS, CDR2 FNYEAQ. The CDR3 totals 15 residues. CDR3 region: CASSLGEGAGEKLFF. Written as DNA, the CDR3 is TGTGCCAGCAGCTTAGGCGAGGGGGCAGGTGAAAAACTGTTTTTT.

The V gene is TRBV7-2, the J gene TRBJ1-5, with D possibly TRBD1 on 5 matching bases. Germline V CDR1 and CDR2: SGHTA, FQGNSA. V dropped 2 bases and J dropped 6 bases, with 14 bases sitting between them. This CDR3 comprises 15 residues. As DNA, the CDR3 is TGTGCCAGCAGCTTAAGCGCAGGGCAGGGTCAGCCCCAGCATTTT. Translating it yields CASSLSAGQGQPQHF.

This chain uses TRBV6-7 with TRBJ2-1; 11 bases map to TRBD1. Being an ORF, TRBV6-7 has a function that is uncertain. The junction had 0 bases not matched to a gene; V was cut back by 5 bases and J by 0 bases. This CDR3 has 15 residues. The CDR3 is CASSGQGASYNEQFF. The DNA for the CDR3 is TGTGCCAGCAGTGGACAGGGGGCCTCCTACAATGAGCAGTTCTTC.

Comment on this clone: Other DNA sequences from this sample encode an identical CDR3 as well. The chain carries TRBV28 and TRBJ2-2, with D perhaps TRBD1 (5 bases). Germline lookup yields CDR1 MDHEN and CDR2 SYDVKM. V lost 5 bases to trimming and J lost 4 bases, with 11 bases between them. The CDR3 runs 14 residues. This CDR3 reads CASSDGQGTGELFF. The DNA of the CDR3 is TGTGCCAGCAGTGACGGGCAGGGCACCGGGGAGCTGTTTTTT.

This chain joins TRBV2 and TRBJ1-6; no clear D. V was clipped by 6 bases and J by 7 bases, with 16 bases between them. CDR1 SNHLY and CDR2 FYNNEI come from the germline V gene. This CDR3 comprises 15 residues. The CDR3 sequence: CASSLGRSANSPLHF. CDR3 nucleotides: TGTGCCAGCAGCCTAGGCCGGTCAGCCAATTCACCCCTCCACTTT. The whole variable domain, remainder taken from reference TRBV2 and TRBJ1-6, is EPEVTQTPSHQVTQMGQEVILRCVPISNHLYFYWYRQILGQKVEFLVSFYNNEISEKSEIFDDQFSVERPDGSNFTLKIRSTKLEDSAMYFCASSLGRSANSPLHFGNGTRLTVT.

Concerning this clone: Germline and junction disagree at one end, which may indicate a read error. The gene calls are TRBV2 and TRBJ1-5, with D unresolved. The CDR3 sequence is 13 residues long. CDR1 is SNHLY and CDR2 is FYNNEI in the germline V gene. This CDR3 reads CTSSSGTNQPQHF. For the CDR3, the DNA is TGTACCAGCAGTTCAGGCACAAATCAGCCCCAGCATTTT.

The gene calls are TRBV18 and TRBJ2-3; a possible D gene is TRBD1 (8 bases). V was shortened by 3 bases and J by 3 bases, with 13 bases between the two germline ends. Germline loops: CDR1 KGHSH, CDR2 LQKENI. This CDR3 region has 15 residues. Here the CDR3 DNA reads TGTGCCAGCTCACCCACAGGGGGGGGAACAGATACGCAGTATTTT. This sequence encodes CASSPTGGGTDTQYF.

CDR3 in amino acids: CASSSRVRTYNEQFF. In DNA, the CDR3 is TGTGCCAGCAGCTCGCGGGTTAGGACCTACAATGAGCAGTTCTTC. This sequence joins TRBV6-1 and TRBJ2-1; D possibly corresponds to TRBD2 (5 bases). V was shortened by 6 bases and J by 2 bases, with 14 bases between the two germline ends. Germline V gene lookup returns CDR1 MNHNS and CDR2 SASEGT. The CDR3 covers 15 residues.